The entry below gives a single T cell receptor beta chain sequence along with its context. Germline assignment: CDR1 SGHTA and CDR2 FQGTGA. The CDR3 is 14 residues long. V was clipped by 3 bases and J by 2 bases; unmatched bases: 3. The entry originates in a study of blood T cells in healthy people across ages. About the study: About one barcoded beta molecule per two T cells was captured by template switching.

A sample-barcoded 5' primer and a J-beta primer mix were used in a second PCR of roughly 7 to 11 cycles. A tag from a template-switch adaptor with 12 random nucleotides marked each cDNA molecule. Each CDR3 protein gets one entry after TCRdb re-called the 5' RACE reads with MiXCR. The sample has 550,000 to 700,000 distinct CDR3 sequences, 27% seen once. Input material: blood. The V gene is TRBV7-3, the J gene TRBJ2-5; 7 bases are a match to TRBD2. This clonotype was obtained from a woman in her seventies in good health. CDR3 amino acids: CASSLGTKQETQYF. CDR3 nucleotides: TGTGCCAGCAGCTTGGGGACTAAACAAGAGACCCAGTACTTC.